The sequence of this T cell receptor beta chain was determined in a study of T cells in narcolepsy. Profiling relied on immunoSEQ multiplex PCR, and the TCRdb table lists in-frame clones only, not all of them. Of approximately 26,000 clones listed, more than 75% were seen once; the top ten hold around 1%. This clone was detected only a few times. Deletions cut 7 bases from V and 0 bases from J, with 18 bases between. This CDR3 spans 16 amino acids. The sequenced material came from memory (CD45RA-) CD4+ T cells from blood. This TCR derives from a human donor in good health. The chain recombines TRBV23-1 with TRBJ2-5; no definite D call. TRBV23-1 is noted as an ORF with a role that remains uncertain. CDR3 sequence reads: CASNWALRPHQETQYF. For the CDR3, the DNA is TGCGCCAGCAATTGGGCCCTCCGGCCCCACCAAGAGACCCAGTACTTC.